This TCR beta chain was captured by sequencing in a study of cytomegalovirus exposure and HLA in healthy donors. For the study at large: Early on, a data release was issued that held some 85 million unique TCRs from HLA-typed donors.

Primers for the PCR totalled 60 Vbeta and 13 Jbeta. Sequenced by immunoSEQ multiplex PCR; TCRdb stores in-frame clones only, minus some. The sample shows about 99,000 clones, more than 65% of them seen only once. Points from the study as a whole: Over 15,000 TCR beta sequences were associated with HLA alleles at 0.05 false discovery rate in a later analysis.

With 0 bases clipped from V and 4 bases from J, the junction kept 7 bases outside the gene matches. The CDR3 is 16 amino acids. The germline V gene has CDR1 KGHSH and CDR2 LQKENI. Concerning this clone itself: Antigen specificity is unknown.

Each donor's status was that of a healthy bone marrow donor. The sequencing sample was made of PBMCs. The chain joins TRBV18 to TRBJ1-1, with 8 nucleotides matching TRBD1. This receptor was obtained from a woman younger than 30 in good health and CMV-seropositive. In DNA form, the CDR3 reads TGTGCCAGCTCACCACCGCGGGGACAGGATTTCACTGAAGCTTTCTTT. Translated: CASSPPRGQDFTEAFF.